Below, one T cell receptor beta chain is given with its context. Germline values: CDR1 GTSNPN, CDR2 SVGIG (reference sequence). V dropped 3 bases and J dropped 8 bases, with 14 bases sitting between them. The CDR3 length is 13 residues. The data derive from a study of cytomegalovirus exposure and HLA in healthy donors. Measured with immunoSEQ multiplex PCR; TCRdb has only the in-frame clones, and not every one. The table lists 150,000 to 200,000 clones, approximately 88% of them singletons. The clonotype comes from a man between 25 and 39 years old in good health and CMV-seropositive. This rearrangement joins TRBV30 to TRBJ2-1; D gene uncertain. The specimen was PBMCs. CDR3 sequence: CAWRVGSLDEQFF. The CDR3, as DNA: TGTGCCTGGAGAGTGGGTAGCCTGGATGAGCAGTTCTTC.